These 22 T cell receptor beta chains share one sample of origin, sequenced in a study of shared clonotypes between healthy human individuals. Measured with immunoSEQ multiplex PCR; TCRdb has only the in-frame clones, and not every one. Of over 850,000 clones listed, about 80% are singletons. Sequenced: memory CD4+ T cells from PBMCs. Specified subset: CD45RA-negative fraction. The receptors derive from a man between 18 and 29 years old in good health. Some clones in this sample may be carry-over from other donors' samples.

The chain recombines TRBV5-1 with TRBJ2-2; unclear D gene. The germline V gene encodes CDR1 SGHRS and CDR2 YFSETQ. The V and J ends lost 3 bases and 0 bases respectively, with 9 bases between them. The CDR3 sequence is 15 residues long. The CDR3 bases are TGCGCCAGCAGCTCAGGACGGCCGAACACCGGGGAGCTGTTTTTT. Its translation: CASSSGRPNTGELFF.

This chain joins TRBV7-8 and TRBJ1-5; 9 bases match TRBD1. Losses at the gene ends were 1 base for V and 8 bases for J; bases not matched to a gene: 6. From germline, CDR1 is SGHVS and CDR2 FQNEAQ. The CDR3 totals 15 residues. CDR3 nucleotide sequence: TGTGCCAGCAGCTTAGGGAAGACAGGGGGTGAGCCCCAGCATTTT. It encodes CASSLGKTGGEPQHF.

This clone was seen only once. V and J are TRBV1 and TRBJ2-1; the table's D call, TRBD2, has no DNA check behind it. TRBV1 counts as a pseudogene. The CDR3 sequence is 16 residues long. CDR3 DNA sequence: TGCGCCAGCAGCCGGACACTAGCGGGGAACTACGATGAGCAGTTCTTC. Protein product: CASSRTLAGNYDEQFF.

V gene TRBV7-3 combines with J gene TRBJ2-7; perhaps TRBD2 as D (5 bases). The CDR3 is 14 residues long. The germline V gene encodes CDR1 SGHTA and CDR2 FQGTGA. V lost 3 bases and J 6 bases, leaving 15 bases between the germline ends. The CDR3 sequence is CASSLGGSGSEQYF. The CDR3 bases are TGTGCCAGCAGCTTGGGCGGATCGGGGAGCGAGCAGTACTTC.

The V call is TRBV28, the J call TRBJ2-7; D unclear. The length of the CDR3 is 15 residues. V was pared by 5 bases and J by 0 bases, with 14 bases between. Germline assignment: CDR1 MDHEN and CDR2 SYDVKM. The CDR3, as DNA: TGTGCCAGCAGTCCGCGACAAAAGGGCTCCTACGAGCAGTACTTC. As protein: CASSPRQKGSYEQYF.

Comment on this clone: One end of the junction is discordant with germline, which a read error may explain. The V gene is TRBV19, the J gene TRBJ2-7, with a possible D match to TRBD1 (6 bases). The germline V gene encodes CDR1 LNHDA and CDR2 SQIVND (reference sequence). The CDR3 is made up of 13 amino acids. CDR3 region: CASRRGQSYVQYF. In nucleotides, the CDR3 is TGTGCCAGTAGACGAGGACAGTCGTACGTGCAGTACTTC.

This clone has only one observation. This chain joins TRBV6-5 and TRBJ2-1; weak D call: TRBD2 (6 bases). Germline V lookup: CDR1 MNHEY, CDR2 SVGAGI. V was pared by 6 bases and J by 4 bases, with 16 bases between. The CDR3 is made up of 15 amino acids. CDR3: CASRYTSREYNEQFF. Written as DNA, the CDR3 is TGTGCCAGCAGGTATACTAGCAGGGAATACAATGAGCAGTTCTTC.

As regards this clone: This may arise from a read error, as a much more abundant clone is one base away. This sample also contains other DNA sequences that code for the same CDR3. The chain recombines TRBV6-1 with TRBJ2-1, with unresolved D. The CDR3 is 11 residues long. V was cut by 4 bases and J by 4 bases, with 2 bases left in between. Germline V gene sequence: CDR1 MNHNS, CDR2 SASEGT. The chain's CDR3 is CASSAYNEQFF. CDR3 coding DNA: TGTGCCAGCAGTGCGTACAATGAGCAGTTCTTC.

The gene calls are TRBV29-1 and TRBJ2-1, with D tentatively TRBD2 (6 bases). The germline V gene has CDR1 SQVTM and CDR2 ANQGSEA. The germline V and J ends were trimmed by 4 bases and 8 bases, with 15 bases remaining between them. The length of the CDR3 is 13 residues. The CDR3 sequence is CSVGVGRPDEQFF. CDR3 sequence (DNA): TGCAGCGTTGGGGTAGGGAGGCCGGATGAGCAGTTCTTC.

This chain joins TRBV28 and TRBJ1-2; TRBD1 agrees at 8 bases. With V trimmed by 2 bases and J by 6 bases, 11 bases remained unmatched. Germline CDR1 is MDHEN and CDR2 is SYDVKM. This CDR3 region has 16 residues. The CDR3 loop is CASSLIPGGASNGYTF. The CDR3 DNA follows: TGTGCCAGCAGTTTAATTCCAGGGGGCGCAAGTAATGGCTACACCTTC.

CDR3 DNA: TGTGCCAGTTTTCGGGAAGGAGGGGTCGAGCAGTACTTC. Encoded protein: CASFREGGVEQYF. V usage is TRBV6-5 and J usage is TRBJ2-7; the D gene is possibly TRBD2 (6 bases). The CDR3 has 13 residues. Per germline, CDR1 MNHEY and CDR2 SVGAGI. V lost 9 bases and J 6 bases, leaving 18 bases between the germline ends.

V and J are TRBV9 and TRBJ2-2; TRBD2 might be the D (6 bases). CDR1 is SGDLS and CDR2 is YYNGEE in the germline V gene. V was cut by 0 bases and J by 3 bases, with 12 bases left in between. This CDR3 contains 16 residues. CDR3 sequence reads: CASSVAGDFYTGELFF. The CDR3 coding sequence is TGTGCCAGCAGCGTAGCCGGGGACTTTTACACCGGGGAGCTGTTTTTT.

In DNA, the CDR3 is TGCGCCAGCAGCAGTGAGGGCGGGGAGACCCAGTACTTC. Amino acid sequence: CASSSEGGETQYF. V and J are TRBV5-1 and TRBJ2-5; D may be TRBD2 (5 bases). V was cut by 4 bases and J by 5 bases, with 12 bases left in between. The CDR3 loop spans 13 amino acids. The germline gives CDR1 SGHRS, CDR2 YFSETQ.

The V and J genes are TRBV27 and TRBJ2-7; D is uncertain. Germline CDR1 MNHEY, CDR2 SMNVEV (reference sequence). The V and J ends lost 2 bases and 2 bases respectively, with 7 bases between them. The length of the CDR3 is 13 residues. Here the CDR3 DNA reads TGTGCCAGCAGTTTAAACGGACCCTACGAGCAGTACTTC. Translated, it gives CASSLNGPYEQYF.

J is TRBJ2-3 and V is TRBV28; 9 nucleotides align to TRBD1. This CDR3 spans 14 amino acids. Germline values: CDR1 MDHEN, CDR2 SYDVKM. Trimming cost V 8 bases and J 3 bases; bases outside gene matches: 6. CDR3 bases: TGTGCCAGCGTTGACAGGGGGGCGACAGATACGCAGTATTTT. Translated, it gives CASVDRGATDTQYF.

J is TRBJ2-7 and V is TRBV28, with 8 bases identical to TRBD1. The junction had 9 bases not matched to a gene; V was cut back by 8 bases and J by 6 bases. Per the germline V gene, CDR1 is MDHEN and CDR2 is SYDVKM. This CDR3 has 13 residues. CDR3 protein: CASWWTGSTEQYF. The CDR3 coding sequence is TGTGCCAGCTGGTGGACAGGGAGTACCGAGCAGTACTTC.

The rearrangement uses TRBV27 and TRBJ2-5; possible D gene TRBD1, 6 bases. From germline, CDR1 is MNHEY and CDR2 SMNVEV (reference sequence). The V end was cut by 5 bases, the J end by 0 bases, with 16 bases between. The CDR3 sequence is 16 residues long. DNA for the CDR3: TGTGCCAGCAGTAATATCTCGAGGGGGTACCAAGAGACCCAGTACTTC. Translation gives CASSNISRGYQETQYF.

Concerning this clone: A junction end diverges from the germline sequence, so it may reflect a read error. This chain joins TRBV2 and TRBJ1-5; D may be TRBD1 (6 bases). The CDR3 is made up of 15 amino acids. The germline CDR1 and CDR2 sequences are SNHLY and FYNNEI. The CDR3 coding sequence is TGTGCCAGCAGCGAAGGACAGCCCGTACTTCAGCCCCAGCATTTT. This gives the protein CASSEGQPVLQPQHF.

The chain uses TRBV4-1 and TRBJ2-3; D assignment may be TRBD1 or TRBD2 (6 bases each). The CDR3 is 17 amino acids. The V and J ends lost 3 bases and 5 bases respectively, with 21 bases between them. Germline CDR1 and CDR2: MGHRA and YSYEKL. CDR3 amino acids: CASSQPSDRRGGDTQYF. CDR3 in DNA: TGCGCCAGCAGCCAGCCTTCCGACAGGAGGGGTGGAGATACGCAGTATTTT.

The genes are TRBV19 and TRBJ1-1; D is unresolved. Germline V gene data show CDR1 as LNHDA and CDR2 as SQIVND (reference sequence). The CDR3 runs 12 residues. The V and J ends lost 5 bases and 11 bases respectively, with 15 bases between them. The CDR3 reads CASSEPLGRAFF. The CDR3 DNA is TGTGCCAGTAGTGAACCCCTCGGGCGGGCTTTCTTT. The full variable domain, in which reference TRBV19 and TRBJ1-1 provide the parts outside the CDR3, is DGGITQSPKYLFRKEGQNVTLSCEQNLNHDAMYWYRQDPGQGLRLIYYSQIVNDFQKGDIAEGYSVSREKKESFPLTVTSAQKNPTAFYLCASSEPLGRAFFGQGTRLTVV.

The V call is TRBV11-2, the J call TRBJ1-3; D ambiguous. The CDR3 has 17 residues. Trimming pared 5 bases from V and 4 bases from J, leaving 21 bases between. Germline V lookup: CDR1 SGHAT, CDR2 FQNNGV. CDR3 protein: CASSLYQRPRVGNTIYF. CDR3 sequence (DNA): TGTGCCAGCAGCCTATACCAACGGCCCCGGGTCGGAAACACCATATATTTT.

The chain combines TRBV29-1 with TRBJ2-5; D unresolved. V shed 5 bases and J shed 5 bases, with 15 bases lying between them. The CDR3 length is 13 residues. Germline V gives CDR1 SQVTM, CDR2 ANQGSEA. The CDR3 is CSVRLRARETQYF. Written as DNA, the CDR3 is TGCAGCGTTCGTCTCCGCGCCCGGGAGACCCAGTACTTC.